This is a list of T cell receptor beta chains from one sample in a study of shared clonotypes between healthy human individuals. The data were produced by immunoSEQ multiplex PCR, yet TCRdb's version contains in-frame clones alone and is incomplete. The table has around 580,000 clones, roughly 98% seen once. Sequences were obtained from naive CD8+ T cells sorted from blood. These TCRs come from a man aged 25-40 years in good health. CDR3s include the opening cysteine and the closing phenylalanine or tryptophan. D genes are given only for firm matches. Size is stated for part of the rows, as once, few or many counts, or as a class when the clone is expanded.

size | J | V | D | DNA | CDR3
NA | TRBJ2-7 | TRBV7-2 | TRBD1 | TGTGCCAGCAGCTCAACCGGGACAGGGAACTACGAGCAGTACTTC | CASSSTGTGNYEQYF
NA | TRBJ2-7 | TRBV7-2 | TRBD2 | TGTGCCAGCAGCTTACCTCCGGGACTAACACCATCCTACGAGCAGTACTTC | CASSLPPGLTPSYEQYF
NA | TRBJ2-2 | TRBV27 | TRBD2 | TGTGCCAGCAGTTTATGGGCTAGCGGGAGAGGGGAGCTGTTTTTT | CASSLWASGRGELFF
NA | TRBJ1-1 | TRBV11-2 | NA | TGTGCCAGCAGCTCCGTCGAAGCTTTCTTT | CASSSVEAFF
NA | TRBJ2-1 | TRBV27 | TRBD2 | TGTGCCAGCATGGGACTAGCGGGAGTTCAATACAATGAGCAGTTCTTC | CASMGLAGVQYNEQFF
NA | TRBJ1-5 | TRBV7-9 | NA | TGCCCGTGGGGGCGGTATTCTTCAAAAGGACAATTTCATCAGCCCCAGCATTTT | CPWGRYSSKGQFHQPQHF
NA | TRBJ2-1 | TRBV6-5 | TRBD2 | TGTGCCAGCAGGACAGGACTAGCGGGGAATGAGCAGTTCTTC | CASRTGLAGNEQFF
NA | TRBJ2-2 | TRBV7-3 | NA | TGTGCCAGCAGCTTAACGGGAACCGGGGAGCTGTTTTTT | CASSLTGTGELFF
NA | TRBJ2-7 | TRBV21-1 | NA | TGTGCCAGCAGCGGCCAGACCGGACAGGGGGCGTACGAGCAGTACTTC | CASSGQTGQGAYEQYF
NA | TRBJ1-5 | TRBV5-1 | NA | TGCGCCAGCAGTCCCGTCAGTGGCGTTGAGCCCCAGCATTTT | CASSPVSGVEPQHF
NA | TRBJ2-7 | TRBV11-2 | TRBD1 | TGTGCCAGCAGCTCCGGCCCCCGGACAGGGGACTACGAGCAGTACTTC | CASSSGPRTGDYEQYF
NA | TRBJ2-1 | TRBV5-6 | NA | TGTGCCAGCAGCTTGGGCCAGCAGCAGATTTACAATGAGCAGTTCTTC | CASSLGQQQIYNEQFF
NA | TRBJ2-7 | TRBV4-1 | TRBD1 | TGCGCCAGCAGTACGGACAGGTCCACCTACGAGCAGTACTTC | CASSTDRSTYEQYF
NA | TRBJ1-1 | TRBV5-1 | NA | TGCGCCAGCAGCTTGGACAGTAGGAACACTGAAGCTTTCTTT | CASSLDSRNTEAFF
NA | TRBJ1-1 | TRBV7-2 | NA | TGTGCCAGCAGCGAAAGGAGGTACCGAGACACTGAAGCTTTCTTT | CASSERRYRDTEAFF
NA | TRBJ1-5 | TRBV7-9 | NA | TGTGCCAGCAGCTTAACGGGGGCGAGCAATCAGCCCCAGCATTTT | CASSLTGASNQPQHF
NA | TRBJ2-7 | TRBV7-9 | TRBD2 | TGTGCCAGCAGCTCGGGGACTAGCGGTCCCTACGAGCAGTACTTC | CASSSGTSGPYEQYF
NA | TRBJ2-5 | TRBV7-9 | TRBD1 | TGTGCCAGCAGTCCGACAGGGTACCAAGAGACCCAGTACTTC | CASSPTGYQETQYF
NA | TRBJ2-7 | TRBV6-1 | TRBD2 | TGTGCCAGCAGCCCGGGACTACTAACCCCCTACGAGCAGTACTTC | CASSPGLLTPYEQYF
NA | TRBJ2-6 | TRBV29-1 | TRBD1 | TGCAGCATGCAGGGGGTAGGGAACGTCCTGACTTTC | CSMQGVGNVLTF
NA | TRBJ2-3 | TRBV28 | TRBD2 | TGTGCCAGCAGTTTACGGACTAGCGGGAGGGCCGCAGATACGCAGTATTTT | CASSLRTSGRAADTQYF
NA | TRBJ2-3 | TRBV5-1 | TRBD2 | TGCGCCAGCAGCTTGGGGTTGGCGGGAGGCACAGATACGCAGTATTTT | CASSLGLAGGTDTQYF
once | TRBJ2-1 | TRBV18 | TRBD2 | TGTGCCAGCTCACCACGACCTGGTGGGACTAGCGTAGCCCATTCACCTTTCAATGAGCAGTTCTTC | CASSPRPGGTSVAHSPFNEQFF
NA | TRBJ2-3 | TRBV5-6 | NA | TGTGCCAGCAGCTTGGTACTTAGCACAGATACGCAGTATTTT | CASSLVLSTDTQYF
once | TRBJ2-2 | TRBV5-5 | NA | TGTGCCAGCAGGGACATAAACACCGGGGAGCTGTTTTTT | CASRDINTGELFF
NA | TRBJ2-3 | TRBV4-2 | TRBD2 | TGTGCCAGCAGCCAAGGGACTAGCGGGAGATATGATACGCAGTATTTT | CASSQGTSGRYDTQYF
NA | TRBJ2-7 | TRBV5-1 | NA | TGCGCCAGCAGCTCGGAACAGGGTTTATCTTACGAGCAGTACTTC | CASSSEQGLSYEQYF
NA | TRBJ2-3 | TRBV15 | TRBD2 | TGTGCCACCAGAGACGGCGGGAGGGCCATAGATACGCAGTATTTT | CATRDGGRAIDTQYF
NA | TRBJ1-5 | TRBV10-2 | NA | TGCGCCAGCAGTTCGGACCGCAATCAGCCCCAGCATTTT | CASSSDRNQPQHF
NA | TRBJ1-1 | TRBV7-9 | NA | TGTGCCAGCAGCTCAGGTTGGGACACTGAAGCTTTCTTT | CASSSGWDTEAFF
NA | TRBJ2-7 | TRBV4-3 | NA | TGCGCCAGCAGCCAAGGGGTAATGGGACCGCTCTACGAGCAGTACTTC | CASSQGVMGPLYEQYF
NA | TRBJ2-3 | TRBV29-1 | NA | TGCAGCGTTGAAGACAGTGGGGGAGATACGCAGTATTTT | CSVEDSGGDTQYF
NA | TRBJ1-1 | TRBV6-6 | NA | TGTGCCAGCAGTTACTTAGGACAGACGATTGAAGCTTTCTTT | CASSYLGQTIEAFF
NA | TRBJ2-7 | TRBV27 | TRBD1 | TGTGCCAGCAGTTTGAGGGGACAGGGCTACGAGCAGTACTTC | CASSLRGQGYEQYF
NA | TRBJ2-3 | TRBV7-6 | TRBD2 | TGTGCCAGCAGCTTACGCGGGAGTATCACAGATACGCAGTATTTT | CASSLRGSITDTQYF
NA | TRBJ2-3 | TRBV11-3 | NA | TGTGCCAGCAGCTCGTTGGGGGCATCCACAGATACGCAGTATTTT | CASSSLGASTDTQYF
NA | TRBJ2-1 | TRBV7-9 | TRBD2 | TGTGCCAGCCTCAGTACTCAACTAGCGGGAGGGCCGGTGTACAATGAGCAGTTCTTC | CASLSTQLAGGPVYNEQFF
NA | TRBJ2-1 | TRBV7-8 | TRBD2 | TGTGCCAGCAGCAGGACGGTAGCGGGAGTATCCTACAATGAGCAGTTCTTC | CASSRTVAGVSYNEQFF
NA | TRBJ1-2 | TRBV25-1 | NA | TGTGCCAGCAGACAGGGTAGAAGTGGCTACACCTTC | CASRQGRSGYTF
NA | TRBJ2-7 | TRBV7-9 | NA | TGTGCCAGCAGTAGTACTTCCTACGAGCAGTACTTC | CASSSTSYEQYF
NA | TRBJ1-1 | TRBV6-1 | NA | TGTGCCAGCAGTGAAAGTATTCCTGAAGCTTTCTTT | CASSESIPEAFF
NA | TRBJ2-5 | TRBV27 | NA | TGTGCCAGCAGTCCCGGGGGACCAGGGGCCCAGTACTTC | CASSPGGPGAQYF
NA | TRBJ1-4 | TRBV7-9 | NA | TGTGCCAGCAGCTACCAGGGGTGGGATGAAAAACTGTTTTTT | CASSYQGWDEKLFF
NA | TRBJ2-7 | TRBV5-1 | TRBD1 | TGCGCCAGCAGCTTCTCCGGGACAGGGGCCTACGAGCAGTACTTC | CASSFSGTGAYEQYF
NA | TRBJ1-1 | TRBV2 | TRBD1 | TGTGCCAGCAGTGAAGGGAGGACAGGGAAGTACGCTGAAGCTTTCTTT | CASSEGRTGKYAEAFF
NA | TRBJ2-1 | TRBV5-4 | TRBD2 | TGTGCCAGCACGTGGGGGGGATCCTACAATGAGCAGTTCTTC | CASTWGGSYNEQFF
NA | TRBJ2-2 | TRBV7-2 | NA | TGTGCCAGCAGCTTAGAACTAGCCGGCGGGGAGCTGTTTTTT | CASSLELAGGELFF
NA | TRBJ2-7 | TRBV15 | NA | TGTGCCACCAGCAGAGATCAAAGGAACGAGCAGTACTTC | CATSRDQRNEQYF
NA | TRBJ2-1 | TRBV15 | NA | TGTGCCACCAGCAGAGATTTGGGAGACAGCTACAATGAGCAGTTCTTC | CATSRDLGDSYNEQFF
NA | TRBJ2-1 | TRBV2 | TRBD2 | TGTGCCAGCACTTCTAGCGGGAGCTCCCCCGGGGAGCAGTTCTTC | CASTSSGSSPGEQFF
NA | TRBJ2-5 | TRBV5-4 | NA | TGTGCCAGCAGCTTGAAACGCCGGGCCGAGGAGACCCAGTACTTC | CASSLKRRAEETQYF
NA | TRBJ2-1 | TRBV29-1 | TRBD1 | TGCAGCGTCAGACAGGGAATATACAATGAGCAGTTCTTC | CSVRQGIYNEQFF
NA | TRBJ2-7 | TRBV29-1 | NA | TGCAGCGTTGAAGCACGGGCATACGAGCAGTACTTC | CSVEARAYEQYF
NA | TRBJ2-1 | TRBV29-1 | NA | TGCAGCGTTGTGGTTAGTGCTAGCGTCTTCTACAATGAGCAGTTCTTC | CSVVVSASVFYNEQFF
NA | TRBJ1-2 | TRBV5-5 | NA | TGTGCCAGCAGCGACATTGGCTACACCTTC | CASSDIGYTF